This TCR beta chain was found in a study of blood T cells in healthy people across ages. CDR3 length: 14 amino acids. Trimming left V 6 bases short and J 4 bases short, with 15 bases between. Study-level points and caveats: Since the PBMCs were unsorted, naive and antigen-experienced cells could not be conclusively compared.

As concerns this clonotype: Its antigen remains unidentified. A much larger clonotype is one base distant, so this may be a read error.

Primers used in a second PCR of roughly 6 to 12 cycles were a sample-barcoded 5' primer and a J-beta primer mix. Researchers report that a template-switch adaptor with 12 random nucleotides tagged each cDNA molecule. TCRdb reprocessed the 5' RACE reads with MiXCR, giving one entry per CDR3 protein. The sample gives 1.6 million or so distinct CDR3 sequences, about 31% of which show up once; about 11% is in the top ten. Drawing of peripheral blood yielded ten milliliters from each donor. The receptor comes from a woman in her thirties in good health. The gene calls are TRBV12-3 or TRBV12-4 and TRBJ1-2, with D unresolved. Material for sequencing was blood. CDR3 DNA sequence: TGTGCCAGCAGCCCCAAGACTGGTGGCTATGGCTACACCTTC. Its translation: CASSPKTGGYGYTF.